One sample yielded the 27 T cell receptor beta chains listed below, sequenced in a study of blood T cells in healthy people across ages. A second roughly 7 to 11 cycle PCR used barcoded and J-beta primers. TCRdb reanalysed the 5' RACE reads using MiXCR and keeps one entry per CDR3 protein. The table lists over 950,000 distinct CDR3 sequences, 35% to 40% of them singletons. The sequencing sample was made of blood. The receptor set was obtained from a man aged 18 to 30 in good health.

Comment on this clonotype: One end of the junction does not line up with germline, which may come from a read error. CDR3 sequence (DNA): TGCGCCGGCAGCTTCGGCAGGGTTGGTGAAAAACTGTTTTTT. The encoded protein is CAGSFGRVGEKLFF. The gene calls are TRBV5-1 and TRBJ1-4; TRBD1 might be the D (5 bases). Per the germline V gene, CDR1 is SGHRS and CDR2 is YFSETQ. The length of the CDR3 is 14 residues.

This clonotype has only a few counts. This rearrangement joins TRBV4-2 to TRBJ2-3; D may match TRBD1 or TRBD2 (5 bases each). CDR1 and CDR2 from the germline V gene are LGHNA and YNFKEQ. The CDR3 covers 13 residues. V was shortened by 5 bases and J by 5 bases, with 11 bases between the two germline ends. The CDR3 sequence: CASSGLGEDTQYF. The CDR3 nucleotides are TGTGCCAGCAGCGGTTTGGGGGAAGATACGCAGTATTTT.

The rearrangement uses TRBV3-1 and TRBJ2-7; D call uncertain. Trimming removed 2 bases from V and 4 bases from J, with 3 bases in between. The CDR3 has 11 amino acids. Germline CDR1 LGHDT, CDR2 YNNKEL (reference sequence). The CDR3 DNA is TGTGCCAGCAGCCAACAATACGAGCAGTACTTC. Translation: CASSQQYEQYF.

The V and J genes are TRBV6-5 and TRBJ2-1, with 10 bases fitting TRBD2. After removal of 0 bases from V and 0 bases from J, the junction contained 8 bases not matched to a gene. Germline V lookup: CDR1 MNHEY, CDR2 SVGAGI. CDR3 size: 19 residues. The CDR3 DNA reads as TGTGCCAGCAGTTACTCGTGGACTAGCGGAAAGAGCTCCTACAATGAGCAGTTCTTC. This codes for CASSYSWTSGKSSYNEQFF.

This clonotype was recorded a few times. This rearrangement joins TRBV18 to TRBJ2-7; a weak D match, TRBD1 (6 bases). The CDR3 spans 14 residues. Per germline, CDR1 KGHSH and CDR2 LQKENI. V was pared by 3 bases and J by 3 bases, with 12 bases between. The CDR3 DNA sequence: TGTGCCAGCTCACCGAATACAGGGTACTACGAGCAGTACTTC. It codes for CASSPNTGYYEQYF.

This clonotype was counted only a few times. The chain uses TRBV2 and TRBJ2-1, with 10 bases matching TRBD1. Germline assignment: CDR1 SNHLY and CDR2 FYNNEI. The CDR3 runs to 17 residues. V gave up 7 bases and J gave up 8 bases; unmatched junction bases: 17. The CDR3 loop is CASISFGGGDRGDEQFF. The CDR3 DNA sequence: TGTGCCAGCATCTCCTTCGGAGGAGGGGACAGGGGAGATGAGCAGTTCTTC. The complete variable domain, with remaining parts taken from reference TRBV2 and TRBJ2-1, reads EPEVTQTPSHQVTQMGQEVILRCVPISNHLYFYWYRQILGQKVEFLVSFYNNEISEKSEIFDDQFSVERPDGSNFTLKIRSTKLEDSAMYFCASISFGGGDRGDEQFFGPGTRLTVL.

This clonotype has a handful of counts. At one boundary the junction diverges from the germline segment, which might be a read error. The chain recombines TRBV7-9 with TRBJ1-2, with a tentative D call TRBD1 (5 bases). Germline V gene sequence: CDR1 SEHNR, CDR2 FQNEAQ (reference sequence). The CDR3 contains 13 residues. Here the CDR3 DNA reads TGTGCCAGCAGTCCGACAGAGAACTATGCCTACACCTTC. It encodes CASSPTENYAYTF.

V is TRBV5-1 and J is TRBJ2-7, with D unclear. Per germline, CDR1 SGHRS and CDR2 YFSETQ. Between the trimmed V and J ends, which lost 3 bases and 2 bases, there was a span of 9 bases. The CDR3 has 13 amino acids. The CDR3 region has the DNA TGCGCCAGCAGCTCGACTGCTACCTACGAGCAGTACTTC. This sequence encodes CASSSTATYEQYF.

Remarks on this clonotype: A much larger clone lies a single base off, so this may be a read error. The V gene is TRBV7-9, the J gene TRBJ2-7; D is possibly TRBD1 (6 bases). The CDR3 is 15 amino acids. The germline V gene has CDR1 SEHNR and CDR2 FQNEAQ (reference sequence). V gave up 1 base and J gave up 3 bases, with 13 bases separating them. This CDR3 is CASSLESGVRYEQYF. CDR3 sequence (DNA): TGTGCCAGCAGCTTAGAGTCAGGGGTCCGCTACGAGCAGTACTTC.

This clonotype has a handful of counts. The rearrangement links TRBV2 to TRBJ1-2; no firm D call. Germline CDR1 reads SNHLY; CDR2 reads FYNNEI. Trimming left V 7 bases short and J 3 bases short, with 15 bases between. There are 14 residues in the CDR3. CDR3 coding DNA: TGTGCCAGCAAGCGAGGGCAAAGGGACTATGGCTACACCTTC. Protein sequence: CASKRGQRDYGYTF.

This clonotype appeared a few times. J is TRBJ1-2 and V is TRBV23-1; D remains unclear. TRBV23-1 is marked as an open reading frame, function uncertain. The CDR3 is made up of 13 amino acids. V shed 4 bases and J shed 3 bases, with 9 bases lying between them. The CDR3 loop reads CASSPRWDYGYTF. CDR3 sequence (DNA): TGCGCCAGCAGTCCCCGATGGGACTATGGCTACACCTTC.

Only a few counts were recorded for this clonotype. This chain connects TRBV5-1 to TRBJ2-3; 7 bases are shared with TRBD1. The CDR3 consists of 17 residues. CDR1 and CDR2 (germline): SGHRS, YFSETQ. After removal of 1 base from V and 2 bases from J, the junction contained 10 bases not matched to a gene. DNA for the CDR3: TGCGCCAGCAGCTTGACGCGACAGGGATGGGACACAGATACGCAGTATTTT. This codes for CASSLTRQGWDTDTQYF.

The rearrangement uses TRBV11-2 and TRBJ1-4; D unclear. V lost 0 bases to trimming and J lost 7 bases, with 12 bases between them. The germline CDR1 and CDR2 sequences are SGHAT and FQNNGV. There are 15 residues in the CDR3. The CDR3 reads CASSLDPGGGEKLFF. The CDR3 nucleotides are TGTGCCAGCAGCTTAGATCCCGGTGGCGGTGAAAAACTGTTTTTT.

V and J are TRBV15 and TRBJ1-3, with D hard to call. CDR3 length: 13 amino acids. CDR1 and CDR2 (germline): LNHNV, YYDKDF (reference sequence). V lost 8 bases, J lost 0 bases, and 8 bases lay in between. The CDR3 DNA sequence: TGTGCCACCTCGAACTCCTCTGGAAACACCATATATTTT. Translating it yields CATSNSSGNTIYF.

This clonotype showed up many times. The rearrangement joins TRBV20-1 to TRBJ2-5, with D perhaps TRBD2 (6 bases). The length of the CDR3 is 17 residues. CDR1 and CDR2 from the germline V gene are DFQATT and SNEGSKA (reference sequence). V lost 2 bases and J lost 9, with 28 bases in between. The CDR3 sequence is CSARSGEEASEDSPQYF. In nucleotides, the CDR3 is TGCAGTGCTAGATCGGGGGAGGAAGCATCCGAGGACTCCCCCCAGTACTTC.

This clonotype was observed a single time. A single base separates this from a much larger clone, so it may be a read error. The V and J genes are TRBV29-1 and TRBJ1-2, with 8 bases aligning to TRBD1. Germline V gene sequence: CDR1 SQVTM, CDR2 ANQGSEA. The CDR3 runs to 13 residues. The V and J ends lost 4 bases and 2 bases, in that order; junction bases with no gene match: 3. The CDR3 protein is CSVGTGTNYGYTF. CDR3 nucleotide sequence: TGCAGCGTTGGGACAGGGACCAACTATGGCTACACCTTC.

The V and J genes are TRBV6-6 and TRBJ1-1, with TRBD1 matching over 8 bases. The V and J ends lost 7 bases and 0 bases, in that order; junction bases with no gene match: 10. Germline assignment: CDR1 MNHNY and CDR2 SVGAGI (reference sequence). The CDR3 is 16 residues long. The CDR3: CASNPAGGTVNTEAFF. The CDR3 DNA reads as TGTGCCAGCAACCCAGCAGGGGGCACAGTGAACACTGAAGCTTTCTTT.

This clonotype was seen many times. J is TRBJ1-2 and V is TRBV20-1, with D uncertain. The V gene lost 3 bases and the J gene lost 3 bases, with 2 bases spanning the gap. CDR3 length: 10 residues. CDR1 DFQATT and CDR2 SNEGSKA come from the germline V gene (reference sequence). CDR3 nucleotide sequence: TGCAGTGCTAGCGACTATGGCTACACCTTC. Its translation is CSASDYGYTF.

The J gene is TRBJ2-1, the V gene TRBV4-3, with 8 positions matching TRBD2. The junction had 8 bases not matched to a gene; V was cut back by 0 bases and J by 7 bases. The CDR3 runs to 16 residues. Looked up from germline, CDR1 is LGHNA and CDR2 is YSLEER. The CDR3 region has the DNA TGCGCCAGCAGCCAAGATCTGGCTAGCGGGCTTAATGAGCAGTTCTTC. This translates into CASSQDLASGLNEQFF.

This clonotype was seen a handful of times. The V call is TRBV12-3 or TRBV12-4, the J call TRBJ1-5, with 9 bases fitting TRBD1. Losses at the gene ends were 5 bases for V and 5 bases for J; bases not matched to a gene: 10. The CDR3 totals 16 residues. The CDR3 reads CASSLMDRGYYQPQHF. The DNA of the CDR3 is TGTGCCAGCAGTCTCATGGACAGGGGATATTATCAGCCCCAGCATTTT.

In this sample, this clonotype turned up a few times. The genes are TRBV7-3 and TRBJ2-1; no firm D call. The CDR3 totals 16 residues. The V gene's germline CDR1 is SGHTA and CDR2 FQGTGA. The V end was cut by 3 bases, the J end by 0 bases, with 12 bases between. CDR3 in DNA: TGTGCCAGCAGCTTCGGACCGTCGAGCTCCTACAATGAGCAGTTCTTC. Its protein is CASSFGPSSSYNEQFF. The full variable domain, its missing parts supplied by reference TRBV7-3 and TRBJ2-1, is GAGVSQTPSNKVTEKGKYVELRCDPISGHTALYWYRQSLGQGPEFLIYFQGTGAADDSGLPNDRFFAVRPEGSVSTLKIQRTERGDSAVYLCASSFGPSSSYNEQFFGPGTRLTVL.

This clonotype was recorded once. The V call is TRBV5-1, the J call TRBJ1-1, with a tentative D call TRBD1 (6 bases). The CDR3 is 19 residues long. V was pared by 1 base and J by 1 base, with 23 bases between. Germline CDR1 reads SGHRS; CDR2 reads YFSETQ. The CDR3 loop is CASSLLIFAGDGRNTEAFF. The DNA of the CDR3 is TGCGCCAGCAGCTTGTTGATATTCGCAGGGGACGGGCGGAACACTGAAGCTTTCTTT.

The J gene is TRBJ2-2, the V gene TRBV7-9, with D hard to call. This CDR3 is 16 amino acids long. Germline V CDR1 and CDR2: SEHNR, FQNEAQ (reference sequence). Trimming removed 1 base from V and 4 bases from J, with 13 bases in between. CDR3 residues: CASSLGPIGPTGELFF. The DNA of the CDR3 is TGTGCCAGCAGCTTAGGGCCGATAGGGCCCACCGGGGAGCTGTTTTTT. Looking up the rest from reference TRBV7-9 and TRBJ2-2 gives the full variable domain: DTGVSQNPRHKITKRGQNVTFRCDPISEHNRLYWYRQTLGQGPEFLTYFQNEAQLEKSRLLSDRFSAERPKGSFSTLEIQRTEQGDSAMYLCASSLGPIGPTGELFFGEGSRLTVL.

The V gene is TRBV20-1, the J gene TRBJ1-5; no clear D. Between the trimmed V and J ends, which lost 5 bases and 1 base, there was a span of 9 bases. CDR1 and CDR2 from the germline V gene are DFQATT and SNEGSKA (reference sequence). This CDR3 has 13 residues. CDR3 sequence reads: CSAEIGSNQPQHF. In DNA form, the CDR3 reads TGCAGTGCTGAAATAGGGAGCAATCAGCCCCAGCATTTT.

This clonotype was detected ten times or more. The chain is built from TRBV4-2 and TRBJ2-5, with TRBD1 identical over 9 bases. CDR3 length: 16 amino acids. Trimming took 3 bases from V and 2 from J; bases not matched to a gene: 7. Germline-derived CDR1 and CDR2 are LGHNA and YNFKEQ. The CDR3 DNA sequence: TGTGCCAGCAGCCAGGCACAGGGGGCAAGTCAAGAGACCCAGTACTTC. Protein product: CASSQAQGASQETQYF.

V is TRBV12-3 or TRBV12-4 and J is TRBJ2-3, with D possibly TRBD2 on 7 matching bases. V lost 7 bases and J lost 4, with 18 bases in between. The CDR3 contains 15 residues. The CDR3 reads CASTSDRGGPDTQYF. As DNA, the CDR3 is TGTGCCAGCACCTCGGACCGCGGGGGCCCAGATACGCAGTATTTT.

This clonotype was seen only a few times. This sequence joins TRBV27 and TRBJ1-1, with D perhaps TRBD1 (6 bases). Germline-derived CDR1 and CDR2 are MNHEY and SMNVEV (reference sequence). The CDR3 spans 15 residues. V was trimmed by 8 bases and J by 0 bases, leaving 16 bases between them. The CDR3, as DNA: TGTGCCAGCCCGGGAGGACAGCGACTGAACACTGAAGCTTTCTTT. It translates to CASPGGQRLNTEAFF.